Shown below are 19 T cell receptor beta chains from a single sample sequenced in a study of neurological immune-mediated disorders. TCRdb re-called the 5' RACE reads through MiXCR, storing one row per CDR3 protein. The repertoire consists of about 46,000 distinct CDR3 sequences, with 4.5% occurring once and the leading ten covering around 6%. Material for sequencing was PBMCs. The source is a woman in her fifties or sixties with multiple sclerosis.

Concerning this clonotype itself: This may arise from a read error, as a much more abundant clone is one base away. The chain has TRBV29-1 and TRBJ2-3; D might be TRBD1 (5 bases). The CDR3 covers 11 residues. Germline lookup yields CDR1 SQVTM and CDR2 ANQGSEA. The V and J ends lost 7 bases and 9 bases respectively, with 14 bases between them. In DNA, the CDR3 is TGCAGCGCTGCCAGGGTGGAAACGCAGTATTTT. It translates to CSAARVETQYF.

A note on this clonotype: A much larger clone lies one base from this, so it may be a read error. J is TRBJ1-1 and V is TRBV3-1, with D uncertain. Germline V gene lookup returns CDR1 LGHDT and CDR2 YNNKEL (reference sequence). CDR3 length: 15 amino acids. Deletions cut 5 bases from V and 0 bases from J, with 13 bases between. The CDR3 nucleotides read TGTGCCAGCAGCGGGCAGAACGGAATGAACACTGAAGCTTTCTTT. Amino acid sequence: CASSGQNGMNTEAFF.

This clonotype was picked up many times. The chain has TRBV2 and TRBJ1-2; D gene ambiguous. This CDR3 contains 12 residues. The V gene's germline CDR1 is SNHLY and CDR2 FYNNEI. V was trimmed by 4 bases and J by 2 bases, leaving 5 bases between them. The CDR3 loop reads CASSVENYGYTF. CDR3 nucleotide sequence: TGTGCCAGCAGTGTAGAGAACTATGGCTACACCTTC.

This clonotype has ten or more counts. The chain carries TRBV5-1 and TRBJ1-1, with D possibly TRBD1 on 6 matching bases. Trimming pared 4 bases from V and 1 base from J, leaving 17 bases between. This CDR3 contains 16 residues. Germline CDR1 is SGHRS and CDR2 is YFSETQ. The CDR3 nucleotides read TGCGCCAGCAGCCCCCAGGCGGGGGGCCGGAACACTGAAGCTTTCTTT. Its translation: CASSPQAGGRNTEAFF. The full variable domain, its missing parts supplied by reference TRBV5-1 and TRBJ1-1, is KAGVTQTPRYLIKTRGQQVTLSCSPISGHRSVSWYQQTPGQGLQFLFEYFSETQRNKGNFPGRFSGRQFSNSRSEMNVSTLELGDSALYLCASSPQAGGRNTEAFFGQGTRLTVV.

This clonotype was seen at least ten times. The J gene is TRBJ2-3, the V gene TRBV24-1; no definite D call. Germline CDR1 and CDR2: KGHDR and SFDVKD. V dropped 6 bases and J dropped 1 base, with 13 bases sitting between them. The CDR3 consists of 15 residues. This chain's CDR3 is CATSPGDDGTDTQYF. The CDR3 DNA reads TGTGCCACCAGTCCCGGAGACGATGGCACAGATACGCAGTATTTT.

This clonotype was observed many times. J is TRBJ1-6 and V is TRBV20-1, with D perhaps matching TRBD1 (5 bases). From germline, CDR1 is DFQATT and CDR2 SNEGSKA (reference sequence). The CDR3 has 16 amino acids. V was trimmed by 2 bases and J by 5 bases, leaving 16 bases between them. CDR3 in amino acids: CSARITGAPDNSPLHF. The CDR3 DNA reads as TGCAGTGCTAGAATTACAGGCGCTCCAGATAATTCACCCCTCCACTTT.

This clonotype has a count of ten or more. This chain uses TRBV2 with TRBJ1-1, with a possible D match to TRBD1 (6 bases). Trimming left V 6 bases short and J 1 base short, with 12 bases between. The length of the CDR3 is 14 residues. Germline assignment: CDR1 SNHLY and CDR2 FYNNEI. The CDR3 DNA reads TGTGCCAGCAGAGAGGAGGGGGAGAACACTGAAGCTTTCTTT. This encodes CASREEGENTEAFF.

This clonotype was counted at least ten times. This chain links TRBV20-1 with TRBJ2-7, with 9 bases fitting TRBD2. The CDR3 is 15 residues long. CDR1 is DFQATT, CDR2 SNEGSKA, per germline (reference sequence). Germline trimming cut 0 bases from V and 4 bases from J; bases unmatched to any gene: 7. CDR3 bases: TGCAGTGCTAGAGATCAGGGTAGCGGGGGATACGAGCAGTACGTC. Translated: CSARDQGSGGYEQYV.

This clonotype was counted many times. The chain carries TRBV4-1 and TRBJ1-2, with TRBD1 as a possible D gene (6 bases). This CDR3 spans 15 amino acids. Trimming cost V 1 base and J 2 bases, with 11 bases left between them. Germline CDR1 and CDR2: MGHRA and YSYEKL. The CDR3 here is CASSQASQGNYGYTF. The CDR3 region has the DNA TGCGCCAGCAGCCAAGCCTCTCAGGGGAACTATGGCTACACCTTC.

The chain recombines TRBV20-1 with TRBJ2-5; D is perhaps TRBD2 (5 bases). The ends were cut back, 6 bases at V and 1 base at J, with 15 bases in the middle. The CDR3 is 14 amino acids. The V gene's germline CDR1 is DFQATT and CDR2 SNEGSKA (reference sequence). The CDR3, as DNA: TGCAGTGCCAGACCTAGGACTCTCCAAGAGACCCAGTACTTC. This translates into CSARPRTLQETQYF.

This clonotype has at least ten counts. The chain has TRBV5-1 and TRBJ2-1, with D unclear. Trimming removed 3 bases at V and 6 bases at J, with 13 bases between. The CDR3 sequence is 14 residues long. The germline gives CDR1 SGHRS, CDR2 YFSETQ. The chain's CDR3 is CASSWTPRTNEQFF. CDR3 bases: TGCGCCAGCAGCTGGACCCCTAGGACCAATGAGCAGTTCTTC.

This chain uses TRBV10-1 with TRBJ1-1, with D uncertain. From germline, CDR1 is WNHNN and CDR2 SYGVQD (reference sequence). V shed 8 bases and J shed 3 bases, with 16 bases lying between them. The CDR3 totals 14 residues. DNA for the CDR3: TGCGCCAGCTCCGAACATAAGAGTGACACTGAAGCTTTCTTT. As protein: CASSEHKSDTEAFF.

Only a few counts were recorded for this clonotype. This chain uses TRBV7-2 with TRBJ2-5; D may match TRBD1 or TRBD2 (5 bases each). Trimming stripped 2 bases from V and 4 bases from J, with 11 bases between. The CDR3 spans 14 residues. Germline CDR1 SGHTA, CDR2 FQGNSA. This chain's CDR3 is CASSLQGAGETQYF. The DNA for the CDR3 is TGTGCCAGCAGCTTACAAGGGGCGGGAGAGACCCAGTACTTC.

This clonotype was seen many times. This sequence joins TRBV6-2 or TRBV6-3 and TRBJ2-1; 8 bases fit TRBD2. Trimming cost V 6 bases and J 4 bases; bases outside gene matches: 11. The CDR3 sequence is 16 residues long. Per the germline V gene, CDR1 is MNHEY and CDR2 is SVGEGT. The CDR3 loop reads CASSFGTSSMYNEQFF. The CDR3 nucleotides are TGTGCCAGCAGCTTCGGGACTAGTTCTATGTACAATGAGCAGTTCTTC.

A note on this clonotype: A much more abundant neighbour one base away suggests this may be a read error. This sequence joins TRBV6-2 or TRBV6-3 and TRBJ2-5; 8 nucleotides line up with TRBD1. Per the germline V gene, CDR1 is MNHEY and CDR2 is SVGEGT. With V trimmed by 7 bases and J by 5 bases, 3 bases remained unmatched. The CDR3 extends over 12 amino acids. DNA for the CDR3: TGTGCCAGCATAGGGACAGGCGAGACCCAGTACTTC. Translation gives CASIGTGETQYF.

This clonotype came up a few times. The chain is built from TRBV5-5 and TRBJ1-1, with TRBD1 as a possible D gene (5 bases). CDR1 is SGHKS and CDR2 is YYEKEE in the germline V gene (reference sequence). The CDR3 is made up of 12 amino acids. V was shortened by 4 bases and J by 11 bases, with 15 bases between the two germline ends. The CDR3 region is CASSRLTGRAFF. CDR3 nucleotide sequence: TGTGCCAGCAGCCGCTTGACGGGGCGGGCTTTCTTT.

The gene calls are TRBV5-5 and TRBJ2-1; 8 bases match TRBD2. V lost 6 bases, J lost 10 bases, and 12 bases stayed unmatched. The CDR3 has 14 amino acids. Germline CDR1 and CDR2: SGHKS and YYEKEE (reference sequence). Here the CDR3 DNA reads TGTGCCAGCATCCCCGGGACTAGGGCGGACGAGCAGTTCTTC. Translating gives CASIPGTRADEQFF. The whole variable domain, remainder taken from reference TRBV5-5 and TRBJ2-1, is DAGVTQSPTHLIKTRGQQVTLRCSPISGHKSVSWYQQVLGQGPQFIFQYYEKEERGRGNFPDRFSARQFPNYSSELNVNALLLGDSALYLCASIPGTRADEQFFGPGTRLTVL.

In its sample, this clonotype was seen many times. J is TRBJ2-3 and V is TRBV5-6, with 9 positions matching TRBD2. This CDR3 is built from 15 residues. Germline V gene lookup returns CDR1 SGHDT and CDR2 YYEEEE. V shed 4 bases and J 3 bases; nucleotides not matched to a gene: 6. The chain's CDR3 is CASSEEREATDTQYF. DNA of the CDR3: TGTGCCAGCAGCGAGGAGCGGGAGGCAACAGATACGCAGTATTTT. The variable domain in full, with the rest retrieved from reference TRBV5-6 and TRBJ2-3, is DAGVTQSPTHLIKTRGQQVTLRCSPKSGHDTVSWYQQALGQGPQFIFQYYEEEERQRGNFPDRFSGHQFPNYSSELNVNALLLGDSALYLCASSEEREATDTQYFGPGTRLTVL.

This clonotype was picked up many times. This sequence joins TRBV20-1 and TRBJ1-6; 8 bases match TRBD1. V shed 3 bases and J 6 bases; nucleotides not matched to a gene: 13. Germline CDR1 is DFQATT and CDR2 is SNEGSKA (reference sequence). The CDR3 has 17 amino acids. CDR3 amino acids: CSASPQGALGGNSPLHF. For the CDR3, the DNA is TGCAGTGCTAGCCCCCAGGGGGCTTTAGGTGGTAATTCACCCCTCCACTTT.